The rows below give T cell receptor beta chains drawn from one sample of a study of blood T cell repertoires in COVID-19. Here immunoSEQ multiplex PCR was the method, and the copy in TCRdb shows in-frame clones only, minus some. The sample consists of over 120,000 clones, about 79% of them appearing once. Input material: PBMCs or T cells enriched from blood (not recorded which). The receptors come from a man aged 50 to 59 who had recovered from COVID-19. The CDR3 runs from the conserved cysteine through the conserved F or W. A D gene is named only where the DNA matches it firmly. The size of a clone is reported for some rows only, either as once, few or many, or as a class for expanded clones.

TRBJ1-6,-,-,TRBV7-9,CASRDRSSYNSPLHF,TGTGCCAGCCGTGACAGGAGCTCCTATAATTCACCCCTCCACTTT
TRBJ2-2,-,-,TRBV5-1,CASSRDSTDTGELFF,TGCGCCAGCAGCCGGGACTCAACGGACACCGGGGAGCTGTTTTTT
TRBJ2-5,-,-,TRBV19,CASSTIMRRETQYF,TGTGCCAGTAGTACTATAATGCGCCGGGAGACCCAGTACTTC
TRBJ2-3,-,TRBD2,TRBV3-1/TRBV3-2,CASSPIARGADTQYF,TGTGCCAGCAGCCCCATTGCCCGGGGGGCAGATACGCAGTATTTT
TRBJ1-2,-,TRBD1,TRBV7-9,CASSPTGINYGYTF,TGTGCCAGCAGCCCGACAGGGATCAACTATGGCTACACCTTC
TRBJ2-3,-,TRBD2,TRBV27,CASIPPGLGGGAYGTDTQYF,TGTGCCAGCATCCCCCCCGGGTTGGGCGGGGGGGCTTATGGCACAGATACGCAGTATTTT
TRBJ1-1,-,-,TRBV19,CASSISERIEAFF,TGTGCCAGTAGTATTAGCGAACGGATTGAAGCTTTCTTT
TRBJ2-1,-,TRBD1,TRBV29-1,CSVAGTGVDYNEQFF,TGCAGCGTGGCCGGGACAGGGGTGGACTACAATGAGCAGTTCTTC
TRBJ2-7,few,TRBD1,TRBV5-8,CASSPTLDRGYEQYF,TGTGCCAGCAGCCCGACATTAGACAGGGGCTACGAGCAGTACTTC
TRBJ1-1,few,-,TRBV7-9,CASSLLSGTEAFF,TGTGCCAGCAGCTTACTTAGCGGGACTGAAGCTTTCTTT
TRBJ1-1,-,-,TRBV28,CASRDGTGGTEAFF,TGTGCCAGCAGAGACGGGACGGGGGGGACTGAAGCTTTCTTT
TRBJ1-2,-,TRBD1,TRBV11-2,CASSLGQSYGYTF,TGTGCCAGCAGCCTGGGACAGTCATATGGCTACACCTTC
TRBJ2-3,-,-,TRBV7-3,CASSSRPGTTDTQYF,TGTGCCAGCAGTTCCCGACCGGGTACCACAGATACGCAGTATTTT
TRBJ1-4,-,-,TRBV27,CASSLTVATNEKLFF,TGTGCCAGCAGTCTTACAGTTGCAACTAATGAAAAACTGTTTTTT
TRBJ2-1,-,-,TRBV7-8,CASSLASSQGRDEQFF,TGTGCCAGCAGCTTAGCGTCCAGCCAGGGGAGAGATGAGCAGTTCTTC
TRBJ1-2,once,-,TRBV4-3,CASSQDEGTGGYTF,TGCGCCAGCAGCCAAGACGAGGGTACGGGAGGCTACACCTTC
TRBJ1-5,-,-,TRBV11-2,CASSPGRAQPQHF,TGTGCCAGCAGCCCAGGGAGGGCTCAGCCCCAGCATTTT
TRBJ2-1,once,TRBD1,TRBV6-4,CASSDGTGRYNEQFF,TGTGCCAGCAGTGATGGGACAGGGAGATACAATGAGCAGTTCTTC
TRBJ1-6,-,-,TRBV30,CAWSRGSHSPLHF,TGTGCCTGGAGTCGGGGGAGCCATTCACCCCTCCACTTT
TRBJ2-5,-,-,TRBV28,CASSLVGGGETQYF,TGTGCCAGCAGTTTAGTAGGGGGGGGAGAGACCCAGTACTTC
TRBJ2-7,-,-,TRBV7-9,CASSQMGGQDYEQYF,TGTGCCAGCAGCCAGATGGGAGGACAGGACTACGAGCAGTACTTC
TRBJ1-5,-,-,TRBV3-1/TRBV3-2,CAKRPGRARNQPQHF,TGTGCTAAAAGGCCTGGGAGGGCGCGCAATCAGCCCCAGCATTTT
TRBJ2-2,-,-,TRBV3-1/TRBV3-2,CASSQAPDTNTGELFF,TGTGCCAGCAGCCAAGCCCCGGACACGAACACCGGGGAGCTGTTTTTT
TRBJ2-7,-,TRBD2,TRBV6-5,CASLGGTYEQYF,TGTGCCAGCCTGGGGGGGACCTACGAGCAGTACTTC
TRBJ2-7,-,TRBD1,TRBV27,CASSLRQGHSYEQYF,TGTGCCAGCAGTCTCCGACAGGGTCACTCCTACGAGCAGTACTTC
TRBJ1-4,-,-,TRBV5-4,CASSFPGRNEKLFF,TGTGCCAGCAGCTTTCCCGGGAGAAATGAAAAACTGTTTTTT
TRBJ2-3,-,-,TRBV7-9,CASSYPGGPGVDTQYF,TGTGCCAGCAGCTACCCCGGCGGTCCCGGGGTGGATACGCAGTATTTT
TRBJ2-3,-,-,TRBV5-1,CASSLAGDTQYF,TGCGCCAGCAGCTTGGCCGGAGATACGCAGTATTTT
TRBJ2-1,-,-,TRBV21-1,CASSKSSGEYNEQFF,TGTGCCAGCAGCAAGTCTAGCGGGGAATACAATGAGCAGTTCTTC
TRBJ1-5,-,TRBD1,TRBV6-1,CASSGGQTRGQPQHF,TGTGCCAGCAGTGGGGGACAGACCCGCGGTCAGCCCCAGCATTTT
TRBJ1-4,-,TRBD1,TRBV5-5,CASSLGTATNEKLFF,TGTGCCAGCAGCCTGGGGACAGCAACTAATGAAAAACTGTTTTTT